The present T cell receptor beta chain was sequenced within a study of cytomegalovirus exposure and HLA in healthy donors. About this clone itself: What it recognizes is unknown.

The junction had 1 base not matched to a gene; V was cut back by 7 bases and J by 6 bases. There are 13 residues in the CDR3. Germline loops: CDR1 MNHNS, CDR2 SASEGT. PCR was performed using 60 Vbeta and 13 Jbeta primers. TCRdb keeps only in-frame clones here, not all; method: immunoSEQ multiplex PCR. The sample shows 150,000 to 200,000 clones, about 59% of them seen only once. Broader study findings: Prior analysis indicated that the majority of TCR beta V segments exhibited productivity approximately 87% or approximately 30% of the time. A later analysis reportedly identified an Asian-associated ancestry cluster as carrying fewer N-insertions than the 666-donor mean.

Sequencing used PBMCs. The receptor was isolated from a man in his forties or fifties in good health and CMV-seronegative. This rearrangement joins TRBV6-1 to TRBJ2-1, with TRBD2 matching over 12 bases. Written as DNA, the CDR3 is TGTGCCAGCACACTAGCGGGGGGCAATGAGCAGTTCTTC. Amino acid sequence: CASTLAGGNEQFF.